The 15 T cell receptor beta chains listed next were all sequenced from one sample in a study of cytomegalovirus exposure and HLA in healthy donors. The PCR had 60 Vbeta and 13 Jbeta primers. The data were produced by immunoSEQ multiplex PCR, yet TCRdb's version contains in-frame clones alone and is incomplete. The table records 85,000 to 130,000 clones, 60% to 80% of them present only once. Sequencing was done on a sample of PBMCs. The receptors shown here come from a man aged 35-49 years in good health and CMV-seronegative.

The V and J genes are TRBV2 and TRBJ2-3, with TRBD2 identical over 7 bases. With V trimmed by 8 bases and J by 2 bases, 10 bases remained unmatched. Germline CDR1 reads SNHLY; CDR2 reads FYNNEI. The CDR3 spans 15 residues. The CDR3: CASSSGRDYTDTQYF. CDR3 in DNA: TGTGCCAGCTCCTCAGGGCGGGACTACACAGATACGCAGTATTTT.

J is TRBJ2-1 and V is TRBV4-1; TRBD2 might be the D (6 bases). Germline V gene lookup returns CDR1 MGHRA and CDR2 YSYEKL. Trimming stripped 0 bases from V and 9 bases from J, with 24 bases between. The CDR3 is made up of 18 amino acids. CDR3 sequence (DNA): TGCGCCAGCAGCCAAGATGTGCGCGGGGCACTCTTAAAGGGTGAGCAGTTCTTC. Translating gives CASSQDVRGALLKGEQFF.

The gene calls are TRBV5-4 and TRBJ1-6; no firm D call. V was clipped by 3 bases and J by 9 bases, with 19 bases between them. Per germline, CDR1 SGHNT and CDR2 YYREEE (reference sequence). The CDR3 loop spans 16 amino acids. CDR3 in amino acids: CASSWASRPGGSPLHF. The CDR3 coding sequence is TGTGCCAGCAGCTGGGCCTCTAGGCCCGGAGGTTCACCCCTCCACTTT.

The rearrangement uses TRBV5-1 and TRBJ1-6; 10 bases match TRBD1. J lost 10 bases, V lost 4 bases, and 5 bases had no gene match. Germline V lookup: CDR1 SGHRS, CDR2 YFSETQ. This CDR3 region has 14 residues. The DNA of the CDR3 is TGCGCCAGCAGCGTGGGGACAGGGGACTCACCCCTCCACTTT. Its translation: CASSVGTGDSPLHF.

The chain carries TRBV20-1 and TRBJ1-2, with 10 positions matching TRBD1. V was clipped by 6 bases and J by 8 bases; unmatched bases: 3. Looked up from germline, CDR1 is DFQATT and CDR2 is SNEGSKA (reference sequence). This CDR3 contains 11 residues. The CDR3 coding sequence is TGCAGTGCCGACAGGGGGCGCGGCTACACCTTC. It translates to CSADRGRGYTF.

This clone was seen a handful of times. The rearrangement joins TRBV7-9 to TRBJ1-2, with 7 bases that match TRBD1. Germline-derived CDR1 and CDR2 are SEHNR and FQNEAQ (reference sequence). The CDR3 sequence is 14 residues long. With V trimmed by 5 bases and J by 8 bases, 11 bases remained unmatched. The CDR3 sequence is CASSDRETYGGYTF. DNA of the CDR3: TGTGCCAGCAGCGACAGGGAGACCTATGGCGGCTACACCTTC.

The chain uses TRBV11-2 and TRBJ2-2; TRBD1 is a possible D gene (6 bases). This CDR3 comprises 14 residues. V was trimmed by 7 bases and J by 1 base, leaving 10 bases between them. Germline CDR1 and CDR2: SGHAT and FQNNGV. The CDR3, as DNA: TGTGCCAGCATCCGGACAGTGAACACCGGGGAGCTGTTTTTT. It codes for CASIRTVNTGELFF.

In this sample, this clone turned up a few times. V and J are TRBV27 and TRBJ1-2, with 8 bases that match TRBD1. The V and J ends lost 6 bases and 10 bases, in that order; junction bases with no gene match: 10. The CDR3 loop spans 13 amino acids. CDR1 and CDR2 from the germline V gene are MNHEY and SMNVEV (reference sequence). The CDR3 nucleotides are TGTGCCAGCAGAAAACCGGGACAGGAGTCCTACACCTTC. It encodes CASRKPGQESYTF.

The V call is TRBV29-1, the J call TRBJ2-7; 14 nucleotides match TRBD2. V gave up 7 bases and J gave up 3 bases; unmatched junction bases: 11. CDR3 length equals 16 residues. Germline V gene lookup returns CDR1 SQVTM and CDR2 ANQGSEA. CDR3 sequence: CSAGTSGGQSGYEQYF. The CDR3 coding sequence is TGCAGCGCTGGGACTAGCGGGGGACAAAGCGGCTACGAGCAGTACTTC.

This chain connects TRBV15 to TRBJ1-4; D call uncertain. There are 15 residues in the CDR3. Germline loops: CDR1 LNHNV, CDR2 YYDKDF (reference sequence). Trimming took off 7 bases at V and 7 bases at J, with 19 bases between the two ends. CDR3 sequence reads: CATNTPGGGVEKLFF. CDR3 DNA: TGTGCCACCAACACGCCGGGAGGAGGAGTTGAAAAACTGTTTTTT.

The V and J genes are TRBV6-6 and TRBJ2-5, with 10 bases matching TRBD2. This CDR3 is 15 amino acids long. V was clipped by 8 bases and J by 4 bases; unmatched bases: 10. CDR1 and CDR2 from the germline V gene are MNHNY and SVGAGI (reference sequence). CDR3 region: CASLPSGGAGETQYF. The DNA of the CDR3 is TGTGCCAGCCTACCGAGCGGGGGGGCCGGAGAGACCCAGTACTTC.

This clone appeared once. This chain connects TRBV25-1 to TRBJ1-1; D may be TRBD1 (6 bases). Germline-derived CDR1 and CDR2 are MGHDK and SYGVNS. This CDR3 region has 11 residues. Trimming cost V 5 bases and J 11 bases, with 12 bases left between them. CDR3 nucleotide sequence: TGTGCCAGCAGTATCAGGGGTTCGGCTTTCTTT. It codes for CASSIRGSAFF.

A word on this clone: One junction end does not reproduce the germline sequence, and a read error may be involved. This sequence joins TRBV19 and TRBJ1-1; D gene unclear. CDR1 LNHDA and CDR2 SQIVND come from the germline V gene (reference sequence). CDR3 length: 14 residues. This chain's CDR3 is CASSIAKGWTETFF. For the CDR3, the DNA is TGTGCCAGTAGTATAGCGAAGGGTTGGACTGAAACTTTCTTT.

V and J are TRBV6-6 and TRBJ2-7; possibly TRBD1 for D (5 bases). The CDR3 is 14 amino acids. Germline V lookup: CDR1 MNHNY, CDR2 SVGAGI (reference sequence). V gave up 0 bases and J gave up 2 bases, with 8 bases separating them. CDR3 in amino acids: CASSYSDKTYEQYF. The CDR3 bases are TGTGCCAGCAGTTACTCGGACAAAACCTACGAGCAGTACTTC.

The CDR3 is CASSQEQTNTEAFF. The CDR3 DNA follows: TGTGCCAGCAGCCAGGAACAGACGAACACTGAAGCTTTCTTT. The gene calls are TRBV2 and TRBJ1-1; no clear D gene. Trimming left V 6 bases short and J 1 base short, with 12 bases between. In germline, CDR1 is SNHLY, CDR2 FYNNEI. The CDR3 totals 14 residues.